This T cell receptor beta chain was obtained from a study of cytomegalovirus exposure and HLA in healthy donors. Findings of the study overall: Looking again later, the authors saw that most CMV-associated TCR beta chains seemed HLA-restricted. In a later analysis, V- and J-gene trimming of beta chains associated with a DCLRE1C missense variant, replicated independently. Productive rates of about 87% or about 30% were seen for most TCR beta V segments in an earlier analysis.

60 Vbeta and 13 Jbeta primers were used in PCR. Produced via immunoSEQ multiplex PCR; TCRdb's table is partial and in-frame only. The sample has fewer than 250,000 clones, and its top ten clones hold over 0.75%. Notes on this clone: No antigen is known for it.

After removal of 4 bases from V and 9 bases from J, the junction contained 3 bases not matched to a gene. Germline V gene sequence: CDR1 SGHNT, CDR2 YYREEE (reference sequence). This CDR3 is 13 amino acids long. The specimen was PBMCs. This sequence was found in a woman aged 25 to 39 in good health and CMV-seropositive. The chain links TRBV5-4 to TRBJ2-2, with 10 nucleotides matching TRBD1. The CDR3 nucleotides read TGTGCCAGCAGCAGGGACAGGGGAAGGGAGCTGTTTTTT. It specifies CASSRDRGRELFF.